A selection of T cell receptor beta chains follows, all from one sample in a study of TIL therapy for anti-PD-1-resistant metastatic lung cancer. Libraries were prepared by immunoSEQ multiplex PCR; TCRdb keeps only in-frame clonotypes and omits some of them. The sample shows around 100,000 clones, roughly 65% of them seen only once. The sequencing used tumor tissue, collected at baseline. The receptors were sampled from a person between 25 and 80 years old with non-small cell lung cancer. The CDR3 runs from the conserved cysteine through the conserved F or W. D genes are given only for firm matches. Only some rows state a clone size, as once, few, many or a class for expanded clones.

j_call	d_call	clone_size	v_call	cdr3_length	cdr3_aa	cdr3_nt
TRBJ2-2	TRBD1	NA	TRBV7-2	18	CASSLLSGTGGSVGELFF	TGTGCCAGCAGCTTACTCTCCGGGACAGGGGGTTCCGTCGGGGAGCTGTTTTTT
TRBJ1-2	NA	NA	TRBV28	15	CASSLLRGSDYGYTF	TGTGCCAGCAGTTTATTGCGGGGCTCCGACTATGGCTACACCTTC
TRBJ2-4	NA	NA	TRBV7-3	18	CASSRDPPAPGAKNIQYF	TGTGCCAGCAGCAGAGACCCCCCAGCCCCCGGAGCCAAAAACATTCAGTACTTC
TRBJ2-2	NA	few	TRBV7-9	12	CASRTGGGELFF	TGTGCCAGCAGGACCGGAGGCGGGGAGCTGTTTTTT
TRBJ2-5	NA	NA	TRBV18	12	CASSRLGETQYF	TGTGCCAGCTCACGGTTAGGGGAGACCCAGTACTTC
TRBJ2-2	NA	NA	TRBV19	13	CASSTDYTGELFF	TGTGCCTCGTCGACAGACTACACCGGGGAGCTGTTTTTT
TRBJ2-3	NA	NA	TRBV5-4	14	CASSLEGTPDTQYF	TGTGCCAGCAGCTTGGAAGGGACTCCTGATACGCAGTATTTT
TRBJ2-1	TRBD2	NA	TRBV11-2	16	CASSSPAGAAGNEQFF	TGTGCCAGCAGCTCCCCAGCGGGAGCAGCGGGCAATGAGCAGTTCTTC
TRBJ1-2	NA	NA	TRBV7-3	14	CASSPQGGGGGYTF	TGTGCCAGCAGCCCCCAGGGAGGGGGTGGTGGCTACACCTTC
TRBJ1-2	NA	few	TRBV4-1	16	CASSQVSGVGNYGYTF	TGCGCCAGCAGCCAAGTTTCAGGGGTCGGCAACTATGGCTACACCTTC
TRBJ1-3	NA	NA	TRBV30	16	CAWSVVRTNSGNTIYF	TGTGCCTGGAGTGTAGTACGGACCAACTCGGGAAACACCATATATTTT
TRBJ2-1	TRBD2	NA	TRBV14	16	CASSPGTSGRRNEQFF	TGTGCCAGCAGCCCCGGGACTAGCGGGAGGAGGAATGAGCAGTTCTTC
TRBJ2-3	NA	NA	TRBV15	17	CATSRALGGLSTDTQYF	TGTGCCACCAGCAGAGCATTGGGGGGGCTCAGCACAGATACGCAGTATTTT
TRBJ2-5	TRBD1	few	TRBV24-1	15	CATSEAGTGTETQYF	TGTGCCACCAGTGAAGCCGGGACAGGGACAGAGACCCAGTACTTC
TRBJ1-2	TRBD1	NA	TRBV7-9	14	CASSRAGTAYGYTF	TGTGCCAGCAGCCGTGCCGGGACAGCCTATGGCTACACCTTC
TRBJ2-7	NA	NA	TRBV7-2	12	CASSRFVAEQYF	TGTGCCAGCAGCCGCTTCGTAGCCGAGCAGTACTTC
TRBJ1-2	NA	few	TRBV3-1/TRBV3-2	14	CASSLPGTNYGYTF	TGTGCCAGCAGCCTCCCGGGGACCAACTATGGCTACACCTTC
TRBJ2-5	NA	once	TRBV6-2/TRBV6-3	12	CASTPQGQTQYF	TGTGCCAGCACCCCACAGGGACAGACCCAGTACTTC
TRBJ1-2	TRBD1	NA	TRBV5-1	17	CASSLAPLTGVSYGYTF	TGCGCCAGCAGCTTGGCCCCACTGACAGGGGTCAGCTATGGCTACACCTTC
TRBJ2-5	NA	NA	TRBV5-4	15	CASTQSGGQWETQYF	TGTGCCAGCACCCAGAGTGGGGGGCAGTGGGAGACCCAGTACTTC
TRBJ1-2	NA	once	TRBV27	10	CASRTGGYTF	TGTGCCAGCAGAACAGGGGGCTACACCTTC
TRBJ1-6	TRBD1	NA	TRBV25-1	14	CASSADRGNSPLHF	TGTGCCAGCAGTGCCGACAGGGGTAATTCACCCCTCCACTTT
TRBJ1-6	TRBD1	NA	TRBV30	13	CAWGQGSDSPLHF	TGTGCCTGGGGACAGGGTTCGGATTCACCCCTCCACTTT
TRBJ1-2	TRBD1	NA	TRBV11-2	13	CASSFPGGYGYTF	TGTGCCAGCAGCTTCCCAGGGGGTTATGGCTACACCTTC
TRBJ2-1	TRBD2	NA	TRBV5-1	15	CASSLGLADYNEQFF	TGCGCCAGCAGCTTAGGACTAGCGGATTACAATGAGCAGTTCTTC
TRBJ2-7	NA	NA	TRBV30	14	CAWTGQSGPYEQYF	TGTGCCTGGACGGGGCAGTCGGGTCCCTACGAGCAGTACTTC
TRBJ2-7	NA	few	TRBV30	11	CAWSYKALQYF	TGTGCCTGGAGTTATAAGGCCCTGCAGTACTTC
TRBJ2-7	NA	NA	TRBV28	14	CASSKGGRSYEQYF	TGTGCCAGCAGTAAAGGGGGAAGGTCCTACGAGCAGTACTTC
TRBJ2-3	NA	once	TRBV19	16	CASSEWGGLARDTQYF	TGTGCCAGTAGTGAGTGGGGCGGGTTAGCCAGGGATACGCAGTATTTT
TRBJ2-7	TRBD1	NA	TRBV28	14	CASSLRTGGHEQYF	TGTGCCAGCAGTCTCCGGACAGGGGGGCACGAGCAGTACTTC
TRBJ1-4	NA	NA	TRBV6-5	14	CASSLGWGYEKLFF	TGTGCCAGCAGCCTTGGCTGGGGGTATGAAAAACTGTTTTTT
TRBJ2-1	NA	NA	TRBV18	11	CASSPMDEQFF	TGTGCCAGCTCACCAATGGATGAGCAGTTCTTC
TRBJ1-2	NA	NA	TRBV6-5	13	CASRKTVDDGYTF	TGTGCCAGCAGGAAGACAGTGGATGATGGCTACACCTTC
TRBJ1-4	NA	NA	TRBV5-1	13	CASRTGFSEKLFF	TGCGCCAGCCGAACAGGGTTTAGTGAAAAACTGTTTTTT
TRBJ1-2	TRBD1	NA	TRBV18	15	CASSAGQGAEIGYTF	TGTGCCAGCTCAGCGGGACAGGGGGCTGAAATAGGCTACACCTTC
TRBJ2-7	TRBD1	NA	TRBV28	13	CASSYPGQSVQYF	TGTGCCAGCAGTTACCCGGGACAGTCAGTGCAGTACTTC
TRBJ2-1	NA	NA	TRBV19	14	CASRGADSYNEQFF	TGTGCCAGTAGGGGGGCAGACTCCTACAATGAGCAGTTCTTC
TRBJ2-5	TRBD2	NA	TRBV3-1/TRBV3-2	16	CASNSRLAGVEETQYF	TGTGCCAGCAACAGTAGACTAGCGGGAGTAGAGGAGACCCAGTACTTC
TRBJ2-6	NA	NA	TRBV18	15	CASTIMGAGANVLTF	TGTGCCAGCACCATCATGGGAGCTGGGGCCAACGTCCTGACTTTC
TRBJ2-4	TRBD2	NA	TRBV6-6	13	CASSYTLKLAEYF	TGTGCCAGCAGTTACACACTCAAACTAGCGGAGTACTTC
TRBJ1-2	NA	NA	TRBV5-1	14	CASSADKTSDGYTF	TGCGCCAGCAGCGCCGACAAGACGTCTGATGGCTACACCTTC
TRBJ2-3	TRBD2	NA	TRBV6-4	14	CASSETSGVDTQYF	TGTGCCAGCAGTGAGACTAGCGGGGTGGATACGCAGTATTTT
TRBJ2-1	NA	few	TRBV19	16	CASSIGPAGRLNEQFF	TGTGCCAGTAGTATTGGCCCGGCGGGGCGACTGAATGAGCAGTTCTTC
TRBJ2-1	NA	NA	TRBV7-6	16	CASSAQRASSYNEQFF	TGTGCCAGCAGCGCGCAGCGGGCCAGCTCCTACAATGAGCAGTTCTTC
TRBJ2-1	TRBD2	NA	TRBV30	16	CAWRHTSGSVYNEQFF	TGTGCCTGGAGGCACACTAGCGGGAGTGTGTACAATGAGCAGTTCTTC
TRBJ1-1	NA	NA	TRBV3-1/TRBV3-2	12	CASSSRELAAFF	TGTGCCAGCAGCTCACGGGAGCTCGCCGCTTTCTTT
TRBJ2-7	TRBD2	NA	TRBV6-5	15	CASSSGTSGDYEQYF	TGTGCCAGCAGTTCTGGGACTAGCGGAGATTACGAGCAGTACTTC
TRBJ1-4	NA	NA	TRBV4-1	18	CASSQDFKVDTTNEKLFF	TGCGCCAGCAGCCAAGACTTCAAAGTGGACACCACTAATGAAAAACTGTTTTTT
TRBJ2-7	TRBD2	NA	TRBV19	17	CASTTRGLAGGPSEQYF	TGTGCCAGTACCACGAGGGGACTAGCGGGAGGGCCGAGCGAGCAGTACTTC
TRBJ2-1	NA	few	TRBV7-2	16	CASSHPSGTLYNEQFF	TGTGCCAGCAGCCACCCCTCCGGGACACTATACAATGAGCAGTTCTTC
TRBJ2-5	TRBD1	NA	TRBV28	15	CASRQGQGGRKTQYF	TGTGCCAGCAGACAGGGACAGGGAGGGCGAAAGACCCAGTACTTC
TRBJ1-4	NA	NA	TRBV18	15	CASSPYRARDEKLFF	TGTGCCAGCTCACCTTATCGGGCCCGGGATGAAAAACTGTTTTTT